This paragraph covers one TCR beta chain sequence. Assay: immunoSEQ multiplex PCR; the TCRdb copy retains only in-frame clones and omits some. Of 130,000 to 150,000 clones listed, approximately 80% are singletons. This sample was included in a study of blood T cell repertoires in COVID-19. Germline loops: CDR1 SGHDN, CDR2 FVKESK. This CDR3 contains 13 residues. Trimming took 4 bases from V and 6 from J, leaving 12 bases between them. This sequence originates from a human donor in a cohort sampled during active COVID-19. The chain is built from TRBV14 and TRBJ1-2, with D unclear. Sequencing used peripheral blood. The CDR3 DNA is TGTGCCAGCAGCCCTTTGTGGAGTCATGGCTACACCTTC. This sequence encodes CASSPLWSHGYTF.